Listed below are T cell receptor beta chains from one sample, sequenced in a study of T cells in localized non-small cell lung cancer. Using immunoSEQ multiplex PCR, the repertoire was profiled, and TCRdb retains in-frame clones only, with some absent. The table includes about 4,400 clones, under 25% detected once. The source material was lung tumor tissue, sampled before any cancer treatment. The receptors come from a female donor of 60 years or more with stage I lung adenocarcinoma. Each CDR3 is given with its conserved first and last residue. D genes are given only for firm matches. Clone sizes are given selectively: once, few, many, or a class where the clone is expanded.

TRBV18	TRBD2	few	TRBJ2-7	TGTGCCAGCTCACCAAGCGGGGTATCCTACGAGCAGTACTTC	CASSPSGVSYEQYF
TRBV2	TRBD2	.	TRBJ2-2	TGTGCCAGCAGTGAATACAGCGGGAGAGGGACTGGCGGGGAGCTGTTTTTT	CASSEYSGRGTGGELFF
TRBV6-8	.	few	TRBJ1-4	TGTGCCAGCAGGTTGACAGGAGGGAATGAAAAACTGTTTTTT	CASRLTGGNEKLFF
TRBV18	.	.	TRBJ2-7	TGTGCCAGCTCACCTCGGACTACCTACGAGCAGTACTTC	CASSPRTTYEQYF
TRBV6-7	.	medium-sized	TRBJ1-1	TGTGCCAGCAGCCTCGGGACCGAAGCTTTCTTT	CASSLGTEAFF
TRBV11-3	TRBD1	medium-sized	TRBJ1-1	TGTGCCAGCAGCTTGGGGGACAGGGCCACTTTGAACACTGAAGCTTTCTTT	CASSLGDRATLNTEAFF
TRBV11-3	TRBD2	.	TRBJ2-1	TGTGCCAGCAGCCAACTCGGACTAGCGGGAGGGCCTAGAGGTGAGCAGTTCTTC	CASSQLGLAGGPRGEQFF
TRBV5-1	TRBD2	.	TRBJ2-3	TGCGCCAGCAGCCATACTAGCGGGGGACCAGGGGATACGCAGTATTTT	CASSHTSGGPGDTQYF
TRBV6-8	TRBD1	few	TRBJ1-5	TGTGCCAGCAGCCCTCGGACAGGGGGTGCCCAAAATCAGCCCCAGCATTTT	CASSPRTGGAQNQPQHF
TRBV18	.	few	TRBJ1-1	TGTGCCAGCTCACCTGCCTCAAACAGGAACACTGAAGCTTTCTTT	CASSPASNRNTEAFF
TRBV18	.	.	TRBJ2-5	TGTGCCAGCTCACCCCCCGGGTTGGAGACCCAGTACTTC	CASSPPGLETQYF
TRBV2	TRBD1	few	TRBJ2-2	TGTGCCAGCAGTAACCGGGACAGGGGTTCGGCGAACACCGGGGAGCTGTTTTTT	CASSNRDRGSANTGELFF
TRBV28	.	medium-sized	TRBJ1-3	TGTGCCAGCAGTTTATTAATGACTAGCTCTGGAAACACCATATATTTT	CASSLLMTSSGNTIYF
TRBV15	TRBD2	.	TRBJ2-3	TGTGCCACCAGCAGAGCCCGGACTAGCGGCCGCACAGATACGCAGTATTTT	CATSRARTSGRTDTQYF
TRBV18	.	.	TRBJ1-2	TGTGCCAGCTCACCCGGACCCGGAGTAAGGGGCTACACCTTC	CASSPGPGVRGYTF
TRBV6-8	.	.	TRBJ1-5	TGTGCCAGCAGTTACAGAGGGGGGCTGCAGCCCCAGCATTTT	CASSYRGGLQPQHF
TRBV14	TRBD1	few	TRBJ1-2	TGTGCCAGCAGCCTCCGGGACAGGGGCCGCGGTGGCTACACCTTC	CASSLRDRGRGGYTF
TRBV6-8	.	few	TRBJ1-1	TGTGCCAGCAGTTACTCCGGAGAGGGCAACACTGAAGCTTTCTTT	CASSYSGEGNTEAFF
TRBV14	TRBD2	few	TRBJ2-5	TGTGCCAGCAGCCGCCTAGCGGGAGGGCCGAAGACCCAGTACTTC	CASSRLAGGPKTQYF